Included here is one T cell receptor beta chain sequence, with context. The antigen it recognizes is unknown. This likely stems from a read error, as it lies one base from a far larger clone. All patients had node-negative disease on CT and PET/CT, and none had a history of other malignancies or had previously received chemotherapy or radiotherapy. At each of the two time points, 5.5 to 7.5 milliliters of peripheral venous blood were collected into EDTA tubes. Ficoll-Paque Plus density-gradient centrifugation was used to isolate PBMCs. Right after collection, samples were kept at -80 degrees C until analysis. CDR1 and CDR2 were assigned from the germline V gene as MNHNS and SASEGT. V was cut back by 5 bases and J by 2 bases, leaving a gap of 9 bases between them. The CDR3 goes from the cysteine to the phenylalanine over 13 residues. The only DNA kept is the CDR3, 39 bases in frame from the first base.

Two rounds of multiplex PCR were performed to amplify the TCR beta CDR3 region from genomic DNA. The first PCR round used primers specific to each TRBV and TRBJ gene, and the primer sequences were filed in Chinese patent CN105087789A. Universal primers were used in the second PCR round. The Roche High Pure PCR Template Preparation Kit was used to extract genomic DNA from the frozen PBMCs. Paired-end sequencing with 151 bp reads was performed on the libraries using an Illumina HiSeq 3000. Processing in the source paper ran as follows. CutAdapt was used to remove raw reads lacking the multiplex PCR primer sequences. PEAR was used to merge high-quality paired reads into contigs. MiXCR assigned TRB V, D and J gene segments to each contig by aligning to reference sequences. CDR3 sequences were clustered by base quality and sequence similarity to remove sequencing errors. Shannon entropy normalized by the natural log of productive TCR sequence number was used as the measure of diversity. One minus Shannon entropy divided by the natural log of the number of unique clonotypes was used as the definition of clonality. The Youden index of ROC curves was used to select progression-free survival cut-offs for repertoire metrics, and analyses were performed in R 3.5.3. The raw public data were reprocessed by TCRdb itself: fastp quality trimming at Q25, MiXCR clonotype calling, in-frame beta chains only. Rows matching on CDR3 protein sequence are summarized as one entry with the most common DNA and genes. TCRdb's processing, not the authors' own work, is the source of the V and J calls. This sample is represented by about 31,000 distinct CDR3 sequences; around 30% of them were singletons. The ten largest clones represent 25% to 35% of the sample.

The data derive from a study of prognosis after radiotherapy for stage I lung cancer (dated by TCRdb to 2020 to 2022). The study in broad terms: About 19 stage I NSCLC patients were enrolled in Nanjing, China, between early 2018 and 2019. Stage I lung tumors that were newly diagnosed and primary were found in some 15 patients, while a few patients had oligometastatic NSCLC after surgical resection of the primary tumor. Every patient was deemed medically inoperable, roughly eleven because of comorbidities and roughly 7 because they refused surgery. The cohort included about a dozen men and five or six women, with a median age of approximately 73 years and a range of roughly 53 to 85 years. On tumor histology, twelve patients had adenocarcinoma and six or seven had squamous cell carcinoma. Image-guided IMRT or VMAT was used to deliver SBRT in 3 to 5 fractions at a biologically effective dose of at least 100 Gy. SBRT was not combined with any concurrent therapy in any patient. About 20% of the 19 patients developed distant metastases after SBRT, at a median of around 7 months; the other 15 showed no significant progression. The study profiled peripheral blood TCR beta repertoires from stage I NSCLC patients before and after stereotactic body radiotherapy and related them to distant failure. For each of the 20 or so patients, one blood sample was taken before SBRT and one after, so the study sequenced about 38 samples in total. Points the paper makes about the study in general: TRBV and TRBJ usage frequencies reportedly varied with metastasis status, involving two V genes at baseline and several V and two J genes after SBRT. None of the reported P values were adjusted for multiple comparisons. No determination of tumor specificity was made for expanded TCR clones. After SBRT, the count of unique TCR clones dropped from a median of approximately 10,000 beforehand to several thousand afterward (Wilcoxon paired P=0.011). Limitations of the study included a small cohort and short follow-up, and the study findings need independent validation. Post-SBRT Shannon entropy and its change from baseline were lower in patients who developed distant metastases; baseline Shannon entropy was not associated with metastases.

The sample in question was PBMCs, obtained before or after stereotactic body radiation therapy (not recorded which). The chain employs TRBV6-1 and TRBJ1-1; no D gene can be assigned with confidence. This TCR was sampled from a donor older than 45 with non-small cell lung cancer. Read as DNA, the sequence is TGTGCCAGCAGTTACAGCACTAACACTGAAGCTTTCTTT. Translated, this is CASSYSTNTEAFF.